These T cell receptor beta chains were read from a single sample in a study of shared clonotypes between healthy human individuals. Clones were read by immunoSEQ multiplex PCR, and TCRdb kept only the in-frame ones, dropping some. The repertoire holds millions of clones, with roughly 94% as singletons. The material sequenced was naive CD4+ T cells sorted from blood. These receptors originate from a man younger than 35 in good health. Both conserved end residues are part of each CDR3. A D gene is named only where the DNA matches it firmly. The listing skips clone size in some rows; elsewhere it reads once, few, many or a size class.

TRBJ1-1,-,-,TRBV5-1,TGCGCCAGCAGCCTAAAACAGGGCTGGGTAACTGAAGCTTTCTTT,CASSLKQGWVTEAFF
TRBJ2-5,-,-,TRBV10-3,TGTGCCATCAGTGAGGGACCGCAAGAGACCCAGTACTTC,CAISEGPQETQYF
TRBJ1-3,-,-,TRBV2,TGTGCCAGCAGTGGACCCAGATCTGGAAACACCATATATTTT,CASSGPRSGNTIYF
TRBJ1-1,once,-,TRBV28,TGTGCCAGCAGTTTACTGGGGACGGGCAACACTGAAGCTTTCTTT,CASSLLGTGNTEAFF
TRBJ2-7,-,TRBD1,TRBV28,TGTGCCAGCAGTTTAACCTGGACAGGGGGCGGCGAGCAGTACTTC,CASSLTWTGGGEQYF
TRBJ2-7,-,TRBD1,TRBV18,TGTGCCAGCTCAAACAGGGGAGTGAGGGAGCAGTACTTC,CASSNRGVREQYF
TRBJ1-3,-,TRBD1,TRBV7-8,TGTGCCAGCAGCTTAGCTCCGGGACAGTGGGCAGGAAACACCATATATTTT,CASSLAPGQWAGNTIYF
TRBJ2-7,-,-,TRBV6-5,TGTGCCAGCAGGGTTACAGGGAACTACGAGCAGTACTTC,CASRVTGNYEQYF
TRBJ2-3,-,-,TRBV7-7,TGTGCTAGCAGCTTATCAACCCGCGGGGGCGGGGCAGATACGCAGTATTTT,CASSLSTRGGGADTQYF
TRBJ1-2,-,-,TRBV5-4,TGTGCCAGCAGCTTGACAGGGTTGGGCTACACCTTC,CASSLTGLGYTF
TRBJ2-7,-,TRBD2,TRBV18,TGTGCCAGCTCAACCGGACTAGCGGGAGCACTCTACGAGCAGTACTTC,CASSTGLAGALYEQYF
TRBJ2-6,-,-,TRBV12-5,TGTGCTAGTGGCCAGGACATCTCTGGGGCCAACGTCCTGACTTTC,CASGQDISGANVLTF
TRBJ2-6,once,-,TRBV11-2,TGTGCCAGCAGCTTAGATAGGAACAGGGTTTTTTCTGGGGCCAACGTCCTGACTTTC,CASSLDRNRVFSGANVLTF
TRBJ2-7,-,TRBD1,TRBV18,TGTGCCAGCTCACCACAGGGGGCCAGTACCTACGAGCAGTACTTC,CASSPQGASTYEQYF
TRBJ2-3,-,-,TRBV19,TGTGCCAGTAGCCGAGGACAGTATACGCAGTATTTT,CASSRGQYTQYF
TRBJ2-3,-,-,TRBV9,TGTGCCAGCAGCGTAGCTACTGGGGAACGGGATACGCAGTATTTT,CASSVATGERDTQYF
TRBJ1-1,-,-,TRBV20-1,TGCAGTGCTAGCCCGACGGTTGAAGCTTTCTTT,CSASPTVEAFF
TRBJ2-7,-,-,TRBV6-5,TGTGCCAGCGGGGGAGGCTACGAGCAGTACTTC,CASGGGYEQYF
TRBJ1-1,-,-,TRBV18,TGTGCCAGCTCACCAAAACAGTTGAACACTGAAGCTTTCTTT,CASSPKQLNTEAFF
TRBJ2-7,-,-,TRBV28,TGTGCCAGCAACCTTTGGGGGGGCGGCTACGAGCAGTACTTC,CASNLWGGGYEQYF
TRBJ2-1,-,TRBD2,TRBV6-5,TGTGCCACCTCCGGACTAGCGGGAGGAGAGCAGTTCTTC,CATSGLAGGEQFF
TRBJ2-7,-,-,TRBV19,TGTGCCAGTAGTATTGGTACAGGATCCTACGAGCAGTACTTC,CASSIGTGSYEQYF
TRBJ2-7,-,-,TRBV6-1,TGTGCCAGCAGTGAAGCTTCGGCGGGGACAGAGCAGTACTTC,CASSEASAGTEQYF
TRBJ2-3,-,-,TRBV7-9,TGTGCCAGCAGATGGACTAGCACAGATACGCAGTATTTT,CASRWTSTDTQYF
TRBJ2-7,-,-,TRBV11-3,TGTGCCAGCAGCTTCGGTCCCTCCTACGAGCAGTACTTC,CASSFGPSYEQYF
TRBJ1-2,-,-,TRBV25-1,TGTGCCAGCAGTGAGGTAGGGATCGGCTACACCTTC,CASSEVGIGYTF
TRBJ2-3,-,TRBD1,TRBV5-1,TGCGCCAGCAGCGAACGGACAGGGGACACAGATACGCAGTATTTT,CASSERTGDTDTQYF
TRBJ2-5,-,-,TRBV2,TGTGCCAGCAGTGAAGGCCTCCAAGAGACCCAGTACTTC,CASSEGLQETQYF
TRBJ2-1,-,TRBD2,TRBV9,TGTGCCAGCAGCGTAGGCCTAGCGGGTGGCATCAATGAGCAGTTCTTC,CASSVGLAGGINEQFF
TRBJ1-6,-,-,TRBV12-5,TGTGCTAGTGCGACCTCCGATAATTCACCCCTCCACTTT,CASATSDNSPLHF
TRBJ2-7,-,-,TRBV7-9,TGTGCCAGCAGCTGGGACACTAATTCCGGCGAGCAGTACTTC,CASSWDTNSGEQYF
TRBJ1-2,-,-,TRBV29-1,TGCAGTGCCTTTCAGAACTATGGCTACACCTTC,CSAFQNYGYTF
TRBJ2-1,-,-,TRBV6-1,TGTGCCAGCAGTGAAGCTTACGCCAGTATTTACAATGAGCAGTTCTTC,CASSEAYASIYNEQFF